This T cell receptor beta chain was observed in a study of blood T cell repertoires in COVID-19. Turning to the study itself: Spain, Italy and the United States supplied samples that represented acute and convalescent COVID-19.

In the study's own analysis: Reference gene primers were amplified, and this amplification served to estimate nucleated cell counts. Sequencing was performed with immunoSEQ multiplex PCR; in TCRdb, only in-frame clones are kept and a portion is missing. D and trimming come from the DNA, and the V and J calls and clone size come from that table. This table holds almost 250,000 clones, 85% found once. Recruitment covered about two dozen US areas and drew participants whose ages spanned roughly 18 to 100 years. Cohorts were determined from participant-reported clinical history. Material for sequencing was PBMCs or T cells enriched from blood (not recorded which). This receptor was identified in a woman aged 45-60 years with acute COVID-19.

As DNA, the CDR3 is TGCAGCGTTGACAGGGGCGGAGGCTACACCTTC. It specifies CSVDRGGGYTF. V gene TRBV29-1 combines with J gene TRBJ1-2, with D possibly TRBD1 on 6 matching bases. The CDR3 is made up of 11 amino acids. V dropped 3 bases and J dropped 8 bases, with 10 bases sitting between them. Germline V lookup: CDR1 SQVTM, CDR2 ANQGSEA.